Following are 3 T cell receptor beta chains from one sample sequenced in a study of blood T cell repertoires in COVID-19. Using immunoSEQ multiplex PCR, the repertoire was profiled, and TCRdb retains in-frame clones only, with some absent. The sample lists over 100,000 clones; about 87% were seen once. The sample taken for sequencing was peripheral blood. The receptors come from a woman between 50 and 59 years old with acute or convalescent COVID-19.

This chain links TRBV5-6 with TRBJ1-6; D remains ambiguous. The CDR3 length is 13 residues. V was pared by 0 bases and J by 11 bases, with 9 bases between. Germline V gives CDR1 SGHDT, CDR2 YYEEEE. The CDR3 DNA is TGTGCCAGCAGCTTGGGGAGGGAACCACCCCTCCACTTT. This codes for CASSLGREPPLHF.

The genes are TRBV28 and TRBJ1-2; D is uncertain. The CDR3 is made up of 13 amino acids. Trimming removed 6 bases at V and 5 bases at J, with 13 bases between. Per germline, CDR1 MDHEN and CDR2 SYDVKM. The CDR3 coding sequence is TGTGCCAGCAGAGTGACTTCCCGGTATGGCTACACCTTC. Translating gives CASRVTSRYGYTF.

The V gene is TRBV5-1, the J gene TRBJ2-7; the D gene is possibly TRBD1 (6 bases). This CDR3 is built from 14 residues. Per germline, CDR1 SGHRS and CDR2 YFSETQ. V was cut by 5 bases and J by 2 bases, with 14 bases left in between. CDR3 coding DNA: TGCGCCAGCAGTGCTGGGACATCGACCTACGAGCAGTACTTC. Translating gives CASSAGTSTYEQYF.